These 19 T cell receptor beta chains were all obtained from the same sample, sequenced in a study of glioma-infiltrating T cells after dendritic cell vaccination. As to time point: after dendritic cell vaccination, including at tumor progression/relapse. Repertoires were generated with immunoSEQ multiplex PCR, while TCRdb's copy carries only in-frame clones and drops some. This sample has about 58,000 clones; 85% to 90% occur once, and the top ten carry about 9%. The starting material was blood, obtained after dendritic cell vaccination. Source of these receptors: a human donor with glioblastoma.

This chain uses TRBV5-1 with TRBJ2-5; tentative D call: TRBD1 (6 bases). The CDR3 loop spans 14 amino acids. Trimming cost V 4 bases and J 0 bases, with 10 bases left between them. CDR1 is SGHRS and CDR2 is YFSETQ in the germline V gene. In DNA, the CDR3 is TGCGCCAGCAGCGTGGACAGTAACCAAGAGACCCAGTACTTC. Its translation is CASSVDSNQETQYF. Filled out from reference TRBV5-1 and TRBJ2-5, the complete variable domain reads KAGVTQTPRYLIKTRGQQVTLSCSPISGHRSVSWYQQTPGQGLQFLFEYFSETQRNKGNFPGRFSGRQFSNSRSEMNVSTLELGDSALYLCASSVDSNQETQYFGPGTRLLVL.

This clone was seen a few times. The genes are TRBV19 and TRBJ2-1, with D perhaps matching TRBD1 (6 bases). The germline CDR1 and CDR2 sequences are LNHDA and SQIVND (reference sequence). There are 13 residues in the CDR3. V was trimmed by 5 bases and J by 8 bases, leaving 13 bases between them. Here the CDR3 reads CASSGGPLYEQFF. Here the CDR3 DNA reads TGTGCCAGTAGTGGGGGCCCTCTTTATGAGCAGTTCTTC.

The J gene is TRBJ2-5, the V gene TRBV10-3, with 12 positions matching TRBD2. V shed 2 bases, J shed 3 bases, and the junction held 4 bases outside the gene matches. Germline V gives CDR1 ENHRY, CDR2 SYGVKD. The CDR3 has 16 amino acids. The DNA of the CDR3 is TGTGCCATCAGTGAGGGTCTAGCGGGGGGGGAAGAGACCCAGTACTTC. Translation: CAISEGLAGGEETQYF.

The V and J genes are TRBV7-6 and TRBJ1-1; 7 bases line up with TRBD1. The CDR3 is 15 residues long. Per the germline V gene, CDR1 is SGHVS and CDR2 is FNYEAQ. V dropped 4 bases and J dropped 1; count of bases not matched to a gene: 6. The DNA for the CDR3 is TGTGCCAGCAGCTCAGACAGGGTGAGGAACACTGAAGCTTTCTTT. Translating it yields CASSSDRVRNTEAFF.

V usage is TRBV7-9 and J usage is TRBJ2-2; TRBD1 matches 7 bases. Germline V lookup: CDR1 SEHNR, CDR2 FQNEAQ (reference sequence). The J segment lost 0 bases and the V segment lost 6 bases, leaving 7 bases of the junction unmatched. This CDR3 has 16 residues. CDR3 amino acids: CASSNRGTANTGELFF. The CDR3 DNA reads as TGTGCCAGCAGTAACAGGGGAACCGCGAACACCGGGGAGCTGTTTTTT. Using reference TRBV7-9 and TRBJ2-2 for the parts outside the CDR3, the full variable domain is DTGVSQNPRHKITKRGQNVTFRCDPISEHNRLYWYRQTLGQGPEFLTYFQNEAQLEKSRLLSDRFSAERPKGSFSTLEIQRTEQGDSAMYLCASSNRGTANTGELFFGEGSRLTVL.

This rearrangement joins TRBV7-2 to TRBJ2-5; the D gene is possibly TRBD2 (7 bases). V lost 5 bases and J 6 bases, leaving 10 bases between the germline ends. Germline values: CDR1 SGHTA, CDR2 FQGNSA. This CDR3 comprises 12 residues. The CDR3: CASSGGAKTQYF. In nucleotides, the CDR3 is TGTGCCAGCAGCGGGGGGGCAAAGACCCAGTACTTC.

V and J are TRBV7-2 and TRBJ1-4, with 7 bases aligning to TRBD1. V was pared by 1 base and J by 7 bases, with 6 bases of the junction left unmatched. This CDR3 region has 15 residues. Germline V CDR1 and CDR2: SGHTA, FQGNSA. The CDR3 loop reads CASSLEGARIEKLFF. In DNA, the CDR3 is TGTGCCAGCAGCTTAGAGGGGGCGAGGATTGAAAAACTGTTTTTT.

V usage is TRBV6-5 and J usage is TRBJ2-7; D gene uncertain. Germline CDR1 and CDR2: MNHEY and SVGAGI. This CDR3 contains 14 residues. V was shortened by 2 bases and J by 2 bases, with 10 bases between the two germline ends. CDR3 DNA sequence: TGTGCCAGCAGTTACCGGGTTCACGCCTACGAGCAGTACTTC. Translation gives CASSYRVHAYEQYF.

This sequence joins TRBV10-3 and TRBJ1-1; no reliable D call. Trimming took off 2 bases at V and 0 bases at J, with 4 bases between the two ends. Germline-derived CDR1 and CDR2 are ENHRY and SYGVKD. This CDR3 region has 13 residues. The CDR3 sequence: CAISEQLNTEAFF. The CDR3 region has the DNA TGTGCCATCAGTGAGCAGTTGAACACTGAAGCTTTCTTT.

The J gene is TRBJ2-7, the V gene TRBV4-2, with 16 bases lining up with TRBD2. The CDR3 sequence is 15 residues long. The V and J ends lost 3 bases and 4 bases, in that order; junction bases with no gene match: 0. Germline values: CDR1 LGHNA, CDR2 YNFKEQ. CDR3 sequence reads: CASSQGLAGGYEQYF. CDR3 coding DNA: TGTGCCAGCAGCCAGGGACTAGCGGGGGGGTACGAGCAGTACTTC.

This rearrangement joins TRBV4-1 to TRBJ2-1; 11 positions match TRBD1. Germline V gene lookup returns CDR1 MGHRA and CDR2 YSYEKL. This CDR3 region has 14 residues. Trimming took 4 bases from V and 8 from J; bases not matched to a gene: 4. The CDR3 bases are TGCGCCAGCAGCCCAAGGACAGGGGGCCATGAGCAGTTCTTC. Its translation: CASSPRTGGHEQFF.

This clone was detected only a few times. The sample contains more than one DNA sequence encoding this CDR3. V gene TRBV30 combines with J gene TRBJ1-6; 8 bases line up with TRBD1. This CDR3 region has 14 residues. V shed 1 base, J shed 5 bases, and the junction held 1 base outside the gene matches. In germline, CDR1 is GTSNPN, CDR2 SVGIG (reference sequence). The CDR3 here is CAWSGGQDNSPLHF. DNA of the CDR3: TGTGCCTGGAGTGGGGGACAGGATAATTCACCCCTCCACTTT. Full variable domain (missing parts from reference TRBV30 and TRBJ1-6): SQTIHQWPATLVQPVGSPLSLECTVEGTSNPNLYWYRQAAGRGLQLLFYSVGIGQISSEVPQNLSASRPQDRQFILSSKKLLLSDSGFYLCAWSGGQDNSPLHFGNGTRLTVT.

This clone showed up just once. This rearrangement joins TRBV5-4 to TRBJ1-6, with a weak D call TRBD1 (6 bases). Germline CDR1 is SGHNT and CDR2 is YYREEE (reference sequence). Trimming took 4 bases from V and 6 from J, leaving 14 bases between them. This CDR3 has 15 amino acids. The CDR3 spells CASSVTGFGNSPLHF. In DNA, the CDR3 is TGTGCCAGCAGCGTCACAGGGTTTGGTAATTCACCCCTCCACTTT.

This chain uses TRBV6-5 with TRBJ1-1, with a possible D match to TRBD1 (5 bases). In germline, CDR1 is MNHEY, CDR2 SVGAGI. Trimming took off 2 bases at V and 5 bases at J, with 9 bases between the two ends. This CDR3 has 13 residues. The CDR3 here is CASSYGGVTEAFF. The CDR3 nucleotides read TGTGCCAGCAGTTACGGAGGGGTTACTGAAGCTTTCTTT.

This clone was recorded only once. This chain uses TRBV5-8 with TRBJ2-5, with a weak D call TRBD1 (6 bases). The germline CDR1 and CDR2 sequences are SGHTS and YDEGEE. The CDR3 has 13 amino acids. The V and J ends lost 0 bases and 3 bases respectively, with 6 bases between them. Here the CDR3 DNA reads TGTGCCAGCAGCTTGGAGGGGGAAGAGACCCAGTACTTC. Translated, it gives CASSLEGEETQYF. Supplemented by reference TRBV5-8 and TRBJ2-5, the full variable domain reads EAGVTQSPTHLIKTRGQQATLRCSPISGHTSVYWYQQALGLGLQFLLWYDEGEERNRGNFPPRFSGRQFPNYSSELNVNALELEDSALYLCASSLEGEETQYFGPGTRLLVL.

The V and J genes are TRBV4-1 and TRBJ2-7, with 7 bases that match TRBD1. CDR1 and CDR2 (germline): MGHRA, YSYEKL. The CDR3 loop spans 15 amino acids. J lost 4 bases, V lost 0 bases, and 6 bases had no gene match. The CDR3, as DNA: TGCGCCAGCAGCCAAGAAGGGGGCTTGATATACGAGCAGTACTTC. Translation gives CASSQEGGLIYEQYF.

This sequence joins TRBV10-2 and TRBJ2-7; 7 nucleotides align to TRBD1. J gave up 3 bases and V 8 bases, and 19 bases lay outside the gene matches. Per the germline V gene, CDR1 is WSHSY and CDR2 is SAAADI. This CDR3 region has 17 residues. The CDR3 DNA reads TGCGCCAGCCTCAAACCCCCCTGGGGGACAGAGTACTACGAGCAGTACTTC. Residues: CASLKPPWGTEYYEQYF.

The chain links TRBV12-5 to TRBJ2-2, with 7 bases fitting TRBD1. V lost 8 bases to trimming and J lost 6 bases; unmatched junction nucleotides: 6. There are 13 residues in the CDR3. Germline V gene sequence: CDR1 LGHNT, CDR2 FRNRAP. The CDR3 DNA reads as TGTGCTAGTTCCCAGGGGGACGCCGGGGAGCTGTTTTTT. Protein sequence: CASSQGDAGELFF.

The chain couples TRBV4-3 to TRBJ2-3; possible D gene TRBD1, 6 bases. Trimming pared 0 bases from V and 1 base from J, leaving 17 bases between. The CDR3 has 18 residues. CDR1 LGHNA and CDR2 YSLEER come from the germline V gene. The CDR3 sequence is CASSQENLGARGTDTQYF. The CDR3 DNA follows: TGCGCCAGCAGCCAAGAGAATCTGGGGGCGCGCGGCACAGATACGCAGTATTTT.